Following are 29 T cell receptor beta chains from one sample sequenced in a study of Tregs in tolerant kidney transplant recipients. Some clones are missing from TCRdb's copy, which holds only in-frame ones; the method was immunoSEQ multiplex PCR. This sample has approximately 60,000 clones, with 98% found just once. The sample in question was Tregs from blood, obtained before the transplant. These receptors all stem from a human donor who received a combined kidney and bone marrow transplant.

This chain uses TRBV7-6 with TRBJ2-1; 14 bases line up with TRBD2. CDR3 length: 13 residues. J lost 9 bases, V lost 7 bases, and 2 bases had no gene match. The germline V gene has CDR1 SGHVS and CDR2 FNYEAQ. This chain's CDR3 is CASIGTSGSEQFF. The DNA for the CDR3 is TGTGCCAGCATCGGGACTAGCGGGAGTGAGCAGTTCTTC. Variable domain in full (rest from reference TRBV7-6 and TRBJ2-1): GAGVSQSPRYKVTKRGQDVALRCDPISGHVSLYWYRQALGQGPEFLTYFNYEAQQDKSGLPNDRFSAERPEGSISTLTIQRTEQRDSAMYRCASIGTSGSEQFFGPGTRLTVL.

The CDR3 spells CASSTRDTGNTIYF. The CDR3 coding sequence is TGTGCCAGCAGTACCCGGGACACTGGAAACACCATATATTTT. This sequence joins TRBV2 and TRBJ1-3; weak D call: TRBD1 (6 bases). This CDR3 is 14 amino acids long. In germline, CDR1 is SNHLY, CDR2 FYNNEI. Trimming removed 5 bases from V and 2 bases from J, with 10 bases in between.

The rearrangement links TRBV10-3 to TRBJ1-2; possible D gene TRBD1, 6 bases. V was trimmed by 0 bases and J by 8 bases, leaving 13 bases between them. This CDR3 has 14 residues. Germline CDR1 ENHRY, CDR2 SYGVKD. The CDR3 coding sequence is TGTGCCATCAGTGAGTCGCCAGGGGCTGGCGGCTACACCTTC. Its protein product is CAISESPGAGGYTF.

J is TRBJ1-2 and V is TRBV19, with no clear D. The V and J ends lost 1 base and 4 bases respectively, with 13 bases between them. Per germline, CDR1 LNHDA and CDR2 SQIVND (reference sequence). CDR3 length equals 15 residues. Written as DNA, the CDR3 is TGTGCCAGTAGTATAGGACTGCTGTATGGCTATGGCTACACCTTC. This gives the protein CASSIGLLYGYGYTF. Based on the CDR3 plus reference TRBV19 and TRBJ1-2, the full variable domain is DGGITQSPKYLFRKEGQNVTLSCEQNLNHDAMYWYRQDPGQGLRLIYYSQIVNDFQKGDIAEGYSVSREKKESFPLTVTSAQKNPTAFYLCASSIGLLYGYGYTFGSGTRLTVV.

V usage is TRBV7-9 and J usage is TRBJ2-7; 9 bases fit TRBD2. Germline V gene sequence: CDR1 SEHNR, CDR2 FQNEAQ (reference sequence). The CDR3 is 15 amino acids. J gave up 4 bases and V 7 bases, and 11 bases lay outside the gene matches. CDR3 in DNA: TGTGCCAGCACCCTCGGTTTAGGACTAGCGTACGAGCAGTACTTC. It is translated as CASTLGLGLAYEQYF.

The CDR3 nucleotides read TGTGCCAGTAGTACCCTACCTAGCGGAAGCTCCTACAATGAGCAGTTCTTC. Translation gives CASSTLPSGSSYNEQFF. This chain uses TRBV19 with TRBJ2-1; 7 nucleotides agree with TRBD2. Per the germline V gene, CDR1 is LNHDA and CDR2 is SQIVND (reference sequence). Trimming took 4 bases from V and 0 from J; bases not matched to a gene: 9. The length of the CDR3 is 17 residues.

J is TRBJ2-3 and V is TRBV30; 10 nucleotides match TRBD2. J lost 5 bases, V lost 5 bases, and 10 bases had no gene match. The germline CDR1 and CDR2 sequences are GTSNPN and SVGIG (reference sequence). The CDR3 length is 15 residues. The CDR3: CAWGPSGRLGDTQYF. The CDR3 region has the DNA TGTGCCTGGGGACCTAGCGGGAGATTGGGAGATACGCAGTATTTT.

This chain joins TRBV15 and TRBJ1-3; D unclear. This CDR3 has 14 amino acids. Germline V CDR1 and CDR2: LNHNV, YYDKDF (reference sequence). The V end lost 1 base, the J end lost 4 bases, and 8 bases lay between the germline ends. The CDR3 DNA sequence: TGTGCCACCAGCAGAGCTTCGGAGGGAAACACCATATATTTT. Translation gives CATSRASEGNTIYF.

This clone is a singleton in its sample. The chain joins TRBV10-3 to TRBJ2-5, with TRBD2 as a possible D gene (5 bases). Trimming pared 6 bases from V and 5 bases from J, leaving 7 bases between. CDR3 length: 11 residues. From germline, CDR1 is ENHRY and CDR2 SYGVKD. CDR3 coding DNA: TGTGCCATCAGGGGCGGGGAGACCCAGTACTTC. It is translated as CAIRGGETQYF.

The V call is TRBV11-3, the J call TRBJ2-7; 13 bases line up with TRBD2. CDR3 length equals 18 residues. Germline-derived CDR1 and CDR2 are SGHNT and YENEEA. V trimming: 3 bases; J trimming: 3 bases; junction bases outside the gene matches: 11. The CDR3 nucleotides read TGTGCCAGCAGCTTCGGGACTAGCGGGGTGATAGGGGACTACGAGCAGTACTTC. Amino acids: CASSFGTSGVIGDYEQYF.

CDR3 DNA: TGCGCCAGCAGCTTGACTGGCGGAGATTACGAGCAGTACTTC. Encoded protein: CASSLTGGDYEQYF. The chain recombines TRBV5-1 with TRBJ2-7; D is ambiguous. Trimming removed 1 base at V and 4 bases at J, with 12 bases between. Per the germline V gene, CDR1 is SGHRS and CDR2 is YFSETQ. The CDR3 has 14 residues.

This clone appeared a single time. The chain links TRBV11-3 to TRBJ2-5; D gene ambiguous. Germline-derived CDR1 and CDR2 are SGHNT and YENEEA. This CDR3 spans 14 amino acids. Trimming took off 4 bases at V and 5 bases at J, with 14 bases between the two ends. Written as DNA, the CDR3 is TGTGCCAGCAGCTCCCTATCCGGTCCGGAGACCCAGTACTTC. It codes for CASSSLSGPETQYF.

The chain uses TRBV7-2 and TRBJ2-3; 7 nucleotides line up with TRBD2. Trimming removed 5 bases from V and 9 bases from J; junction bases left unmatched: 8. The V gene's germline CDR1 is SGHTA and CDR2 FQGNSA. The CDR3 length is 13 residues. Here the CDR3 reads CASSPGRRRTQYF. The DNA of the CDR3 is TGTGCCAGCAGCCCCGGGAGGAGAAGAACGCAGTATTTT. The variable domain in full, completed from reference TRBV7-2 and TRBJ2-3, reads GAGVSQSPSNKVTEKGKDVELRCDPISGHTALYWYRQSLGQGLEFLIYFQGNSAPDKSGLPSDRFSAERTGGSVSTLTIQRTQQEDSAVYLCASSPGRRRTQYFGPGTRLTVL.

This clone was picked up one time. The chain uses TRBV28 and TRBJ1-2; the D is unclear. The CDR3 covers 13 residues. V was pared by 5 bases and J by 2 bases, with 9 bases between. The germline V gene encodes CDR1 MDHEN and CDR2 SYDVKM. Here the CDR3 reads CASSEDYNYGYTF. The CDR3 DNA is TGTGCCAGCAGTGAGGACTACAACTATGGCTACACCTTC.

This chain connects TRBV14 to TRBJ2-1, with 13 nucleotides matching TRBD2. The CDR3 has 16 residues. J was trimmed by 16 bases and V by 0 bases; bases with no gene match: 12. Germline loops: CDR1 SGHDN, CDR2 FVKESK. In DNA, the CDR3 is TGTGCCAGCAGCCAAGATACACTAGCGGGGGGGCCAGGACAATTCTTC. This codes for CASSQDTLAGGPGQFF.

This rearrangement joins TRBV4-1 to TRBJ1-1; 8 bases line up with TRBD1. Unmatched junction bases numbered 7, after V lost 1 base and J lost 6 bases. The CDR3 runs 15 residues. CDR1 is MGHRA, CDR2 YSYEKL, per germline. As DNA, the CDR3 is TGCGCCAGCAGCCAAGGGTCCGGACAGGGATCTGAAGCTTTCTTT. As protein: CASSQGSGQGSEAFF.

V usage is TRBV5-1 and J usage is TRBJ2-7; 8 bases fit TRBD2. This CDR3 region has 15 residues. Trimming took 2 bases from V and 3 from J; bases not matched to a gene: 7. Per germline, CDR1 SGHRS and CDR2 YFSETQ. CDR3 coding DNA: TGCGCCAGCAGCTTATCCAGCGGGGGCCGCTACGAGCAGTACTTC. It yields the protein CASSLSSGGRYEQYF.

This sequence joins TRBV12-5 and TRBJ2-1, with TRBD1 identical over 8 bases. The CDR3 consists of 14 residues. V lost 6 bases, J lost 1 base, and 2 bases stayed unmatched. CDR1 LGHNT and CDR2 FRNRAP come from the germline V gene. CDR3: CASGTGGSYNEQFF. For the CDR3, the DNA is TGTGCTAGTGGCACAGGGGGGTCCTACAATGAGCAGTTCTTC.

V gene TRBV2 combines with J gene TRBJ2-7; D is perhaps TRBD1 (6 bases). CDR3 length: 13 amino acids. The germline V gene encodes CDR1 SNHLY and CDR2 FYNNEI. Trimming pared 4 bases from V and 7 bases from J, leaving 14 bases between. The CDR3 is CASSVISGQEQYF. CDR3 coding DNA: TGTGCCAGCAGTGTCATTAGTGGACAGGAGCAGTACTTC.

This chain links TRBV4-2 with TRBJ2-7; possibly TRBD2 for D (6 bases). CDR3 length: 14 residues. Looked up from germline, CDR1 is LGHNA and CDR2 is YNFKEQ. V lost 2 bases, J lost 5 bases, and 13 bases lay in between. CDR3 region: CASSQYTSIHEQYF. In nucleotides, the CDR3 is TGTGCCAGCAGCCAATACACTAGCATACACGAGCAGTACTTC.

The CDR3 here is CASRIQAGGGNEQFF. In DNA, the CDR3 is TGTGCCAGCAGAATACAAGCGGGAGGCGGCAATGAGCAGTTCTTC. The V gene is TRBV7-2, the J gene TRBJ2-1, with 9 bases that match TRBD2. V shed 6 bases, J shed 6 bases, and the junction held 9 bases outside the gene matches. The germline V gene encodes CDR1 SGHTA and CDR2 FQGNSA. The CDR3 length is 15 residues. Drawing the rest from reference TRBV7-2 and TRBJ2-1, the complete variable domain is GAGVSQSPSNKVTEKGKDVELRCDPISGHTALYWYRQSLGQGLEFLIYFQGNSAPDKSGLPSDRFSAERTGGSVSTLTIQRTQQEDSAVYLCASRIQAGGGNEQFFGPGTRLTVL.

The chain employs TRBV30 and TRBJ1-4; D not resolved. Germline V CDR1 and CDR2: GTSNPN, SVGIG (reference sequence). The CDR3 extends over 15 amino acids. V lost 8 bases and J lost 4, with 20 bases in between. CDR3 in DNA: TGTGCCGGTTTCCTGTGGGGAGGGTTTAATGAAAAACTGTTTTTT. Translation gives CAGFLWGGFNEKLFF.

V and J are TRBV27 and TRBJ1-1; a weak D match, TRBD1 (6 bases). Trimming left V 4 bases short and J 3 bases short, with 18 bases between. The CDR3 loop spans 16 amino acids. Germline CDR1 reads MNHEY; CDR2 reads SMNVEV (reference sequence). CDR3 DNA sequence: TGTGCCAGCAGTTCCCCCCAGGGGAGGGTCGACACTGAAGCTTTCTTT. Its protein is CASSSPQGRVDTEAFF.

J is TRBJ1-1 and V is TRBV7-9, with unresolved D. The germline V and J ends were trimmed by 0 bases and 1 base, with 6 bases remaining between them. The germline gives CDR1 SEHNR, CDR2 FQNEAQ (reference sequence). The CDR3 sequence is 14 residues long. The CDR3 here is CASSLAQENTEAFF. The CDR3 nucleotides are TGTGCCAGCAGCTTAGCGCAGGAGAACACTGAAGCTTTCTTT. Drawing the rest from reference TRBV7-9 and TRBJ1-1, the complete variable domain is DTGVSQNPRHKITKRGQNVTFRCDPISEHNRLYWYRQTLGQGPEFLTYFQNEAQLEKSRLLSDRFSAERPKGSFSTLEIQRTEQGDSAMYLCASSLAQENTEAFFGQGTRLTVV.

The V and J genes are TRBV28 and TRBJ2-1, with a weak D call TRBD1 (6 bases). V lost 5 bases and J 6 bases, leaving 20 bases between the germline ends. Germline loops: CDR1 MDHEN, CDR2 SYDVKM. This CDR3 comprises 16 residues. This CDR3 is CASSPFVALGGNEQFF. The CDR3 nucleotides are TGTGCCAGCAGTCCCTTTGTTGCTCTAGGGGGCAATGAGCAGTTCTTC.

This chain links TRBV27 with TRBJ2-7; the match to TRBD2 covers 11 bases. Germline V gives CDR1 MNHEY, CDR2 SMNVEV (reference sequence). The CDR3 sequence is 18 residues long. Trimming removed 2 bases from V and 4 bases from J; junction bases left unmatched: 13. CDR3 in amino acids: CASSLTSYAGLAVYEQYF. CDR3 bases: TGTGCCAGCAGTTTAACTAGTTACGCGGGACTAGCGGTATACGAGCAGTACTTC.

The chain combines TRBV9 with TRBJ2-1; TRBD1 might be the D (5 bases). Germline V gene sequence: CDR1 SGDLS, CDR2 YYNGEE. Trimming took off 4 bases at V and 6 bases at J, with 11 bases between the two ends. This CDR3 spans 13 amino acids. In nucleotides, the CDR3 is TGTGCCAGCAGCTTGGGGCCCACCAATGAGCAGTTCTTC. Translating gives CASSLGPTNEQFF.

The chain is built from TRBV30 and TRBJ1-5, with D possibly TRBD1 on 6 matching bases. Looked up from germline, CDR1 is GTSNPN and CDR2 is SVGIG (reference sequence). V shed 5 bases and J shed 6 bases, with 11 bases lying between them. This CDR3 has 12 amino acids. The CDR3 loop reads CAWGARGQPQHF. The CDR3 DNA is TGTGCCTGGGGAGCCAGGGGTCAGCCCCAGCATTTT.

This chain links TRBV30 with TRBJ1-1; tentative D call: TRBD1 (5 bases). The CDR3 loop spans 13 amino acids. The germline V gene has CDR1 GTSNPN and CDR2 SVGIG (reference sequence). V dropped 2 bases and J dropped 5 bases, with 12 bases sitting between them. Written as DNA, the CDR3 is TGTGCCTGGAGTTCCCTGGGGGGAACTGAAGCTTTCTTT. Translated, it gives CAWSSLGGTEAFF. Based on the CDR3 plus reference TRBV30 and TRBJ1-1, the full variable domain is SQTIHQWPATLVQPVGSPLSLECTVEGTSNPNLYWYRQAAGRGLQLLFYSVGIGQISSEVPQNLSASRPQDRQFILSSKKLLLSDSGFYLCAWSSLGGTEAFFGQGTRLTVV.